This is a list of T cell receptor beta chains from one sample in a study of blood T cell repertoires in COVID-19. The data were produced by immunoSEQ multiplex PCR, yet TCRdb's version contains in-frame clones alone and is incomplete. Altogether about 180,000 clones are present, about four fifths being singletons, with the ten largest covering 6.5% to 8%. Input material: peripheral blood. The receptor source for this set is a man aged 65-85 years with active or convalescent COVID-19. Each CDR3 is given without its conserved first and last residue. The size of a clone is reported for some rows only, either as once, few or many, or as a class for expanded clones.

CDR3aa	abundance	j_gene	len	v_gene
ASSPPGGELF	-	TRBJ2-2	10	TRBV12-3/TRBV12-4
ASSSLRGSTNSPLH	few	TRBJ1-6	14	TRBV7-9
ASSQGLIGAGETQY	-	TRBJ2-5	14	TRBV4-1
ASLGRSSNQPQH	few	TRBJ1-5	12	TRBV19
ASSSSRQGAGNTIY	few	TRBJ1-3	14	TRBV18
ARSSGLAGGSYEQY	-	TRBJ2-7	14	TRBV5-3
ASSLDRGQQGETQY	-	TRBJ2-5	14	TRBV7-7
ASSTTGYGYT	-	TRBJ1-2	10	TRBV28
ASSFGQLYGYT	-	TRBJ1-2	11	TRBV6-2/TRBV6-3
ASSLGHNEQF	-	TRBJ2-1	10	TRBV5-4
ASSSGKDSVLGKLF	-	TRBJ1-4	14	TRBV5-4
ASSRQARYGYT	-	TRBJ1-2	11	TRBV6-5
SVVFWTGGGTEAF	-	TRBJ1-1	13	TRBV29-1
ASSQDRGSNYGYT	-	TRBJ1-2	13	TRBV4-3
AISGQGADGYT	-	TRBJ1-2	11	TRBV10-3
ASSQGTGGKPQH	-	TRBJ1-5	12	TRBV3-1/TRBV3-2
ASEEDLYNEQF	-	TRBJ2-1	11	TRBV7-9
ASENEGGLRTDTQY	-	TRBJ2-3	14	TRBV7-9
ASSQDPGLGGRNEQF	few	TRBJ2-1	15	TRBV3-1/TRBV3-2
ASSFSTEAF	-	TRBJ1-1	9	TRBV7-8
SVVRRTGGYEQY	-	TRBJ2-7	12	TRBV29-1
ASSQETAANYGYT	-	TRBJ1-2	13	TRBV4-1
ASSEALGTGDDEQY	-	TRBJ2-7	14	TRBV6-1
ASGGPLGYGYT	-	TRBJ1-2	11	TRBV9
ASSPGQGYQPQH	-	TRBJ1-5	12	TRBV6-1
ASSIDAREEQF	once	TRBJ2-1	11	TRBV19
ASSLALGGGARGYT	-	TRBJ1-2	14	TRBV7-8
AISEETANQPQH	-	TRBJ1-5	12	TRBV10-3
ASSGVTNTGELF	-	TRBJ2-2	12	TRBV5-1
ASSWDFKETQY	-	TRBJ2-5	11	TRBV7-2
ASSLDRGGYT	-	TRBJ1-2	10	TRBV5-4
ASSPTRTEAF	-	TRBJ1-1	10	TRBV18
ASSFAEDTQY	-	TRBJ2-3	10	TRBV5-1
ASSPTGANQPQH	-	TRBJ1-5	12	TRBV5-1
ASSRDANYGYT	-	TRBJ1-2	11	TRBV6-5
TSSQSTGTGSIEQY	-	TRBJ2-7	14	TRBV1
ASSQVGGTEAF	-	TRBJ1-1	11	TRBV7-7
ASSYRERNTEAF	-	TRBJ1-1	12	TRBV6-5
ASSPSSYLDEQF	-	TRBJ2-1	12	TRBV18
ASSTGTSVIREQY	few	TRBJ2-7	13	TRBV5-1
ASSSNRGGYGYT	-	TRBJ1-2	12	TRBV5-4
ASSGGGRLSGNTIY	few	TRBJ1-3	14	TRBV7-6
AWEGQGNEKLF	-	TRBJ1-4	11	TRBV30
SVERPTGTGTGELF	-	TRBJ2-2	14	TRBV29-1